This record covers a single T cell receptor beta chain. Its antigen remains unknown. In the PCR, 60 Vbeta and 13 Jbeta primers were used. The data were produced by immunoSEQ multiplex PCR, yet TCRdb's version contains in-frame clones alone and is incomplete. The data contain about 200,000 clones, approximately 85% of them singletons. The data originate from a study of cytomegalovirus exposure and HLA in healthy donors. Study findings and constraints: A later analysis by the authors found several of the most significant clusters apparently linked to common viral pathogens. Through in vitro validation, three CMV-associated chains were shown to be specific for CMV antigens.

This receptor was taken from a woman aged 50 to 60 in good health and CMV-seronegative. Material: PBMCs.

The CDR3 is CASSLAGTPREQYF. The CDR3 nucleotides are TGCGCCAGCAGCCTGGCCGGGACACCCCGCGAGCAGTACTTC. The rearrangement uses TRBV4-3 and TRBJ2-7, with a possible D match to TRBD1 (6 bases). This CDR3 has 14 residues. The germline gives CDR1 LGHNA, CDR2 YSLEER. Trimming took 4 bases from V and 6 from J, leaving 16 bases between them.